The following is a TCR beta chain sequence with its context. The source of the sample is a study of blood T cell repertoires in COVID-19. On the study more broadly: Samples of COVID-19 (acute and convalescent) were obtained from the United States, Italy and Spain.

Seattle researchers signed up patients amid active infection and tracked them longitudinally. The authors' processing: Nucleated cell number was recorded as an estimate derived from reference gene primer amplification. Some clones are missing from TCRdb's copy, which holds only in-frame ones; the method was immunoSEQ multiplex PCR. V, J and clone size are taken as reported in that table, and D and trimming were inferred from the DNA itself. The sample lists 200,000 to 250,000 clones; about 87% were seen once. CDR3 size: 13 residues. With 8 bases clipped from V and 4 bases from J, the junction kept 6 bases outside the gene matches. CDR1 is ENHRY, CDR2 SYGVKD, per germline.

The V gene is TRBV10-3, the J gene TRBJ2-7, with TRBD2 identical over 9 bases. The source of this sequence is a man aged 30 to 45 with COVID-19, enrolled during active disease. Material for sequencing was peripheral blood. The CDR3 nucleotides read TGTGCCATCGACAGCGGGGGGATGTACGAGCAGTACTTC. Amino acid sequence: CAIDSGGMYEQYF.